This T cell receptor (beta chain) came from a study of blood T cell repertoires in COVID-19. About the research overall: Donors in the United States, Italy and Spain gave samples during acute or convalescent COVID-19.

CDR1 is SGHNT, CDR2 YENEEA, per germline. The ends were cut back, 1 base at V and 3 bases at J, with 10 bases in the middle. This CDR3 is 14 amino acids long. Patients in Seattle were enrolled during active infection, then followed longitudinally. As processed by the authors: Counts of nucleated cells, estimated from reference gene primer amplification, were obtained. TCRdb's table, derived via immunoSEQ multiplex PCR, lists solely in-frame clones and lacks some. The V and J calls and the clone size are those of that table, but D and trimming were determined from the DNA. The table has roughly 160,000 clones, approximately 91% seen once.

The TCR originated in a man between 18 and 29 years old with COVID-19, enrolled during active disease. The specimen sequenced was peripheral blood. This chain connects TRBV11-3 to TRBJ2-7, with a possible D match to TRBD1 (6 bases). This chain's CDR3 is CASSLGGQIYEQYF. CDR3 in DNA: TGTGCCAGCAGCTTAGGAGGACAGATCTACGAGCAGTACTTC.